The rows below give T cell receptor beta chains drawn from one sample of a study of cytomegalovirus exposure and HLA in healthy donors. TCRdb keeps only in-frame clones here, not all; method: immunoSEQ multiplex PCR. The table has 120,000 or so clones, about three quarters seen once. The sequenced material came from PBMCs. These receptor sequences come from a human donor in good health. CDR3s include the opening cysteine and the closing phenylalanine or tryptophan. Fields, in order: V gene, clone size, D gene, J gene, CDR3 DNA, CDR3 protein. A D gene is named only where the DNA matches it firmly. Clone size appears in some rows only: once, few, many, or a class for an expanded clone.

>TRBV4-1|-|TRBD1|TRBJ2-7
TGCGCCAGCAGCCCAAGACCAGAGACGGGACAGCGATACTACGAGCAGTACTTC
CASSPRPETGQRYYEQYF
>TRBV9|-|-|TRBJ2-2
TGTGCCAGCAGCCAGGGGAGCGGGGCCGGGGAGCTGTTTTTT
CASSQGSGAGELFF
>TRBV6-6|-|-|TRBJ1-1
TGTGCCAGCAGTTACGATACTCGCCTGAAATTCCTGGCTTTCTTT
CASSYDTRLKFLAFF
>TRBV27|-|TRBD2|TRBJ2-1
TGTGCCAGCAGTCCGGGGACTAGCGGGGGCAATGAGCAGTTCTTC
CASSPGTSGGNEQFF
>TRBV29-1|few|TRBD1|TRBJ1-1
TGCAGCGTTAAGCCAGGGGGCTTGGACACTGAAGCTTTCTTT
CSVKPGGLDTEAFF
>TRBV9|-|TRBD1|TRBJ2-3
TGTGCCAGCAGCGGACCATGGACAGGCGATACGCAGTATTTT
CASSGPWTGDTQYF
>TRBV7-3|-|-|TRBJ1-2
TGTGCCAGCAGCTTAAATGGGGGGGGCTATGGCTACACCTTC
CASSLNGGGYGYTF
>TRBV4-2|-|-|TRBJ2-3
TGTGCCAGCAGCCAAGACCCAGAAAGGGGATCTGGAGATACGCAGTATTTT
CASSQDPERGSGDTQYF
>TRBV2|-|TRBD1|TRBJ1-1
TGTGCCAGCAACAGGGGCGGCACTGAAGCTTTCTTT
CASNRGGTEAFF
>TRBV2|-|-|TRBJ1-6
TGTGCCAGCCGGGGGATAACTGATCGGAATTCACCCCTCCACTTT
CASRGITDRNSPLHF
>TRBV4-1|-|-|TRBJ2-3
TGCGCCAGCAGCCAATATAGCACAGATACGCAGTATTTT
CASSQYSTDTQYF
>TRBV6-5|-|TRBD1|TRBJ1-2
TGTGCCAGCACCACAGGACAGGTTGGGTTCTATGGCTACACCTTC
CASTTGQVGFYGYTF
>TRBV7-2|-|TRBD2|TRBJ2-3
TGTGCCAGCAGTGGAAGCGGGGGGGGCGATACGCAGTATTTT
CASSGSGGGDTQYF
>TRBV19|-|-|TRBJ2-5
TGTGCCAGTAGCCGGGGAGGACGGGGGACGGGGGAGACCCAGTACTTC
CASSRGGRGTGETQYF
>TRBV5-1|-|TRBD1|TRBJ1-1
TGCGCCAGCAGCTTGAGGCGGACAGGGAGGCCGCCAAAGCCTGAAGCTTTCTTT
CASSLRRTGRPPKPEAFF
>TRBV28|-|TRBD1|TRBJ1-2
TGTGCCAGCAGTTTGGGACAGGCTAACTATGGCTACACCTTC
CASSLGQANYGYTF
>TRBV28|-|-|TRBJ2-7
TGTGCCAGCAGTTCTATCGACAGTTTCTACGAGCAGTACTTC
CASSSIDSFYEQYF
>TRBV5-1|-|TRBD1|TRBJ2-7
TGCGCCAGCAGCTTGGGTTGGACAGGGAAAAAGATTCCCGCGGGGGAGCAGTACTTC
CASSLGWTGKKIPAGEQYF
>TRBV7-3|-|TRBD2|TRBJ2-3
TGTGCCAGCAGCTCCCACAAGAGGCGGGGGGGTTCCAGCACAGATACGCAGTATTTT
CASSSHKRRGGSSTDTQYF
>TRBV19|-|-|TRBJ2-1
TGTGCCAGTAGCCTAGGCAATGAGCAGTTCTTC
CASSLGNEQFF
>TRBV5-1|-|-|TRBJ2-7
TGCGCCAGCAGCTTGCGGGACACGTCGGAGCAGTACTTC
CASSLRDTSEQYF
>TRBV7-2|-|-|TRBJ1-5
TGTGCCAGCAGTGTATCGGTATGGCAGCCCCAGCATTTT
CASSVSVWQPQHF
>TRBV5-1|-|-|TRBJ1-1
TGCGCCAGCAGCTTGGCCCCCGGGTCTGAAGCTTTCTTT
CASSLAPGSEAFF
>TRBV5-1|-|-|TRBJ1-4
TGCGCCAGCAGGAACCAGACATACCTTAATGAAAAACTGTTTTTT
CASRNQTYLNEKLFF
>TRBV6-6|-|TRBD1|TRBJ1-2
TGTGCCAGCAGTTACCCTACAGGGGGGAGCTATGGCTACACCTTC
CASSYPTGGSYGYTF
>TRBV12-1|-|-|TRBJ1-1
TGTGCCAGCAGCCCGGGGACAAGAGGTCCCGCCACTGAAGCTTTCTTT
CASSPGTRGPATEAFF
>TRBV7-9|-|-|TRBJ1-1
TGTGCCAGCCAAGGGGGGGTGGGAACTGAAGCTTTCTTT
CASQGGVGTEAFF
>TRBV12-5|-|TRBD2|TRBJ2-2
TGTGCTGGGAGGGGGAACACCGGGGAGCTGTTTTTT
CAGRGNTGELFF
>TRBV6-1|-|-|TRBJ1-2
TGTGCCAGCAGTGAAGGCAGGGGCGGGGGCTATGGCTACACCTTC
CASSEGRGGGYGYTF
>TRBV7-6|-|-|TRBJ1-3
TGTGCCAGCAGCTCAATCCGGACAGTCTCTGGAAACACCATATATTTT
CASSSIRTVSGNTIYF
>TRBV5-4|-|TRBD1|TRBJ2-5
TGTGCCAGCAGTTTTCCGGGACAGGGGGAAGAGACCCAGTACTTC
CASSFPGQGEETQYF
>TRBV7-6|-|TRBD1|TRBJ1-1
TGTGCCAGCAGCCCCGGGGACAGAATGAACACTGAAGCTTTCTTT
CASSPGDRMNTEAFF
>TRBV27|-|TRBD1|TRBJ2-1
TGTGCCAGCAGTCCACCGGACAGGGCCTACAATGAGCAGTTCTTC
CASSPPDRAYNEQFF
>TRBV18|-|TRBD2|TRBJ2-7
TGTGCCAGCTCACCAGGGGAGGGGGAGCAGTACTTC
CASSPGEGEQYF
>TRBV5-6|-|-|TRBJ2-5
TGTGCCAGCAGCTTGGCGGGGGGCCTAGAGACCCAGTACTTC
CASSLAGGLETQYF
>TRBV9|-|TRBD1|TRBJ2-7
TGTGCCAGCAGCCCCGCCGGGACAGGGGGAATGAGGCAGTACTTC
CASSPAGTGGMRQYF
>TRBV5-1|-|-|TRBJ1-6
TGCGCCAGCAAATCTGGTAGCTCCTATAATTCACCCCTCCACTTT
CASKSGSSYNSPLHF
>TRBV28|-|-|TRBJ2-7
TGTGCCAGCAGTTTGGCCGACTACGAGCAGTACTTC
CASSLADYEQYF
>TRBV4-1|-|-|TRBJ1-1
TGCGCCAGCAGCCCCCTAATTTCGGGACATACGAACACTGAAGCTTTCTTT
CASSPLISGHTNTEAFF
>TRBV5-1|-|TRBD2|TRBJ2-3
TGCGCCAGCAGCTTGGCCATACTAGCGGGGGGCGGGACTAGCACAGATACGCAGTATTTT
CASSLAILAGGGTSTDTQYF
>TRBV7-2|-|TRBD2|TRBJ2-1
TGTGCCAGCAGCTTAGACCCCGGGACTAGCACGTTCTTC
CASSLDPGTSTFF
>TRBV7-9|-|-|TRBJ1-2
TGTGCCAGCAGCTTCTCGGTGGATGGCTACACCTTC
CASSFSVDGYTF
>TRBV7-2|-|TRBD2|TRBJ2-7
TGTGCCAGCAGCTCTAGCGGGGCCAGCTCCTACGAGCAGTACTTC
CASSSSGASSYEQYF
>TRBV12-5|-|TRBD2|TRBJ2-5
TGTGCTAGTGGTTTGGGACTAGCGGAAGAGACCCAGTACTTC
CASGLGLAEETQYF
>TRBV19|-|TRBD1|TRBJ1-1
TGTGCCAGTAGTATAAAGGGGGCGAGCGTAGCGGTGAACACTGAAGCTTTCTTT
CASSIKGASVAVNTEAFF
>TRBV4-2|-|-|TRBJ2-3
TGTGCCAGCAGCCAAATACCCCAGGGGTTAGATACGCAGTATTTT
CASSQIPQGLDTQYF
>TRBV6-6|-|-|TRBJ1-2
TGTGCCAGCACCCAAACCCGGGAGGCAAATGGCTACACCTTC
CASTQTREANGYTF
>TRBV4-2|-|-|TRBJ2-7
TGTGCCAGCAGCCAAGATCGTGCCTACGAGCAGTACTTC
CASSQDRAYEQYF
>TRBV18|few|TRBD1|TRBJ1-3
TGTGCCAGCTCACCAGAGGCAGGGGGAAGAAACACCATATATTTT
CASSPEAGGRNTIYF
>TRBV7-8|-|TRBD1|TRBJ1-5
TGTGCCAGCACAAGGACCGGGACAGCGAACAATCAGCCCCAGCATTTT
CASTRTGTANNQPQHF
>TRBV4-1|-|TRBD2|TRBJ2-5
TGCGCCAGCAGCCACGAAAGCGGGGGTGACGAGACCCAGTACTTC
CASSHESGGDETQYF
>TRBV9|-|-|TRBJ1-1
TGTGCCAGCAGCGTCGGAGTCTTGGGGAACACTGAAGCTTTCTTT
CASSVGVLGNTEAFF
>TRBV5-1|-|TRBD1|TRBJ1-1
TGCGCCAGCAGCTTGTCTCCGGGACAGGGGCACACTGAAGCTTTCTTT
CASSLSPGQGHTEAFF
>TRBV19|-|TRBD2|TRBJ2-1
TGTGCCAGTAGTCGAAGTCTGACTAGCGAGCAGTTCTTC
CASSRSLTSEQFF
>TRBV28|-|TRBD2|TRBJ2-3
TGTGCCAGCTGCGCGGGGGGGTTTACAGATACGCAGTATTTT
CASCAGGFTDTQYF